Sequencing of this TCR beta chain was carried out in a study of metastatic and nonmetastatic thyroid tumors. Looking at the study overall: A comparison of repertoires was made across blood and tumor or nodule tissue from malignant and benign thyroid patients.

Patients underwent thyroid surgery, and none had received any treatment before it. MiXCR was used by TCRdb to re-call the PCR reads. This repertoire shows tens of thousands of clones, roughly 4.1% found once; its top ten account for 20% to 25%. This clone occurred many times. The CDR3 has 16 amino acids. Per germline, CDR1 SEHNR and CDR2 FQNEAQ (reference sequence). The V gene lost 1 base and the J gene lost 4 bases, with 13 bases spanning the gap. This TCR was sampled from a female donor with papillary thyroid cancer or a benign thyroid nodule (not recorded which). Some clones in this sample may be carry-over from other donors' samples. The chain is built from TRBV7-9 and TRBJ1-4; maybe TRBD1 (5 bases). The sequencing input was blood. CDR3 loop: CASSLGGGQHNEKLFF. The CDR3 DNA follows: TGTGCCAGCAGCTTAGGGGGTGGACAACATAATGAAAAACTGTTTTTT. The entire variable domain, with the rest obtained from reference TRBV7-9 and TRBJ1-4, is as follows: DTGVSQNPRHKITKRGQNVTFRCDPISEHNRLYWYRQTLGQGPEFLTYFQNEAQLEKSRLLSDRFSAERPKGSFSTLEIQRTEQGDSAMYLCASSLGGGQHNEKLFFGSGTQLSVL.